This is a list of T cell receptor beta chains from one sample in a study of early T cells in non-severe SARS-CoV-2 infection. TCRdb recomputed calls from the 5' RACE reads with MiXCR, one row per CDR3 protein. The sample includes about 35,000 distinct CDR3 sequences, about 5.8% seen only once; the top ten take roughly 6%. The sequencing sample was made of whole blood. These receptors were obtained from an adult who was a healthcare worker with PCR-confirmed SARS-CoV-2 infection or an uninfected control (not recorded which). CDR3s include the opening cysteine and the closing phenylalanine or tryptophan. A D gene is named only where the DNA matches it firmly. Clone size appears in some rows only: once, few, many, or a class for an expanded clone.

j_call v_call d_call clone_size cdr3_aa cdr3_nt
TRBJ2-4 TRBV3-1 - few CASSQVGRGAKNIQYF TGTGCCAGCAGCCAAGTAGGTAGGGGAGCCAAAAACATTCAGTACTTC
TRBJ2-5 TRBV20-1 TRBD2 many CSAPTSGSSETQYF TGCAGTGCCCCGACTAGCGGGAGCTCTGAGACCCAGTACTTC
TRBJ2-3 TRBV10-3 TRBD2 - CAISSSGRARPDTQYF TGTGCCATATCCAGCAGCGGGAGGGCCCGGCCGGATACGCAGTATTTT
TRBJ1-5 TRBV6-5 TRBD1 many CASSPTTGRNQPQHF TGTGCCAGCAGTCCAACGACAGGGCGAAATCAGCCCCAGCATTTT
TRBJ2-5 TRBV29-1 - few CSVERAEETQYF TGCAGCGTTGAAAGGGCAGAAGAGACCCAGTACTTC
TRBJ1-4 TRBV2 - few CASSVGGPEKLFF TGTGCCAGCAGTGTAGGAGGTCCTGAAAAACTGTTTTTT
TRBJ2-7 TRBV29-1 - many CSAETRSYEQYF TGCAGCGCCGAGACTAGATCCTACGAGCAGTACTTC
TRBJ2-7 TRBV5-6 - many CASSLGAKPYEQYF TGTGCCAGCAGCTTGGGGGCGAAACCCTACGAGCAGTACTTC
TRBJ1-5 TRBV4-3 - many CASSQEYAYSNQPQHF TGCGCCAGCAGCCAAGAGTACGCGTATAGCAATCAGCCCCAGCATTTT
TRBJ1-1 TRBV11-2 - many CASSVETEHEAFF TGTGCCAGCAGCGTAGAGACAGAGCATGAAGCTTTCTTT
TRBJ2-1 TRBV28 TRBD1 - CASSHRGAYNEQFF TGTGCCAGCAGTCACAGGGGGGCCTACAATGAGCAGTTCTTC
TRBJ2-1 TRBV5-5 - - CASSPLSGRYNEQFF TGTGCCAGCAGCCCCCTCTCGGGACGCTACAATGAGCAGTTCTTC
TRBJ2-1 TRBV4-1 - few CASSLDLSSYNEQFF TGCGCCAGCAGCCTCGACTTGAGCTCCTACAATGAGCAGTTCTTC
TRBJ2-7 TRBV12-3/TRBV12-4 - few CASSFSWYEQYF TGTGCCAGCAGTTTTTCGTGGTACGAGCAGTACTTC
TRBJ1-5 TRBV27 - many CASRGDNQPQHF TGTGCCAGCAGGGGAGATAATCAGCCCCAGCATTTT
TRBJ2-3 TRBV6-1 TRBD2 many CASSESSGIVATQYF TGTGCCAGCAGTGAATCTAGCGGGATAGTAGCTACGCAGTATTTT
TRBJ1-4 TRBV4-1 - - CASSQSWTPANEKLFF TGCGCCAGCAGCCAATCGTGGACGCCGGCTAATGAAAAACTGTTTTTT
TRBJ2-7 TRBV18 TRBD1 few CASSPSQGVREQYF TGTGCCAGCTCACCTAGCCAGGGGGTTCGGGAGCAGTACTTC
TRBJ1-2 TRBV6-6 - - CASRTVGYTF TGTGCCAGCAGGACCGTTGGCTACACCTTC
TRBJ2-1 TRBV3-1 TRBD2 many CASSKNSGRGDEQFF TGTGCCAGCAGTAAAAATAGCGGGAGGGGCGATGAGCAGTTCTTC
TRBJ2-2 TRBV28 - medium-sized CASGVYDAGELFF TGTGCCAGCGGAGTGTATGACGCCGGGGAGCTGTTTTTT
TRBJ2-2 TRBV3-1 - many CASSPNTGNTGELFF TGTGCCAGCAGCCCCAATACAGGAAACACCGGGGAGCTGTTTTTT
TRBJ2-7 TRBV3-2 - - CASSQAGATSGSSYEQYF TGTGCCAGCAGCCAAGCCGGAGCGACTAGCGGGAGCTCCTACGAGCAGTACTTC
TRBJ2-1 TRBV19 - many CASSIAGLASYNEQFF TGTGCCAGTAGTATAGCTGGGCTAGCCTCCTACAATGAGCAGTTCTTC
TRBJ2-3 TRBV5-1 - many CASSPGLATDTQYF TGCGCCAGCAGCCCCGGATTAGCCACAGATACGCAGTATTTT
TRBJ1-4 TRBV30 - many CAWSKQTNEKLFF TGTGCCTGGAGTAAACAAACAAATGAAAAACTGTTTTTT
TRBJ1-6 TRBV4-1 - - CASSQAVGRGYNSPLHF TGCGCCAGCAGCCAAGCTGTCGGCAGGGGATACAATTCACCCCTCCACTTT
TRBJ2-1 TRBV5-4 - many CASSLPALNHNEQFF TGTGCCAGCAGCTTGCCCGCCCTCAACCACAATGAGCAGTTCTTC
TRBJ2-7 TRBV11-2 TRBD2 many CASSGGSGNTHEQYF TGTGCCAGCAGCGGCGGGAGTGGAAACACCCACGAGCAGTACTTC
TRBJ2-7 TRBV7-2 TRBD2 - CASSLNSGRLYEQYF TGTGCCAGCAGCCTAAATAGCGGGAGACTTTACGAGCAGTACTTC
TRBJ2-7 TRBV27 TRBD1 few CASRDSAYEQYF TGTGCCAGTAGGGACAGCGCCTACGAGCAGTACTTC
TRBJ1-1 TRBV7-2 - - CASSQSGTGTEAFF TGTGCCAGCAGCCAAAGTGGGACTGGTACTGAAGCTTTCTTT
TRBJ2-3 TRBV20-1 - many CSARDPTREADTQYF TGCAGTGCTAGGGACCCGACGCGCGAGGCAGATACGCAGTATTTT
TRBJ1-1 TRBV5-1 - few CASSLKLGMMNTEAFF TGCGCCAGCAGCTTGAAGCTGGGGATGATGAACACTGAAGCTTTCTTT
TRBJ2-1 TRBV12-3/TRBV12-4 TRBD2 many CASSVTSGRGREQFF TGTGCCAGCAGTGTGACTAGCGGGAGAGGTCGGGAGCAGTTCTTC
TRBJ2-1 TRBV5-6 - - CASNPWAEGDNEQFF TGTGCCAGCAATCCATGGGCGGAGGGTGACAATGAGCAGTTCTTC
TRBJ2-7 TRBV28 - few CASSLGRDYEQYF TGTGCCAGCAGTTTGGGCAGGGACTACGAGCAGTACTTC
TRBJ2-5 TRBV6-2/TRBV6-3 TRBD1 - CASSRMNRDSLQETQYF TGTGCCAGCAGTAGAATGAACCGGGACAGTCTCCAAGAGACCCAGTACTTC
TRBJ2-7 TRBV11-2 - few CASSPRLVSTYEQYF TGTGCCAGCAGTCCAAGGCTAGTCAGCACCTACGAGCAGTACTTC
TRBJ1-4 TRBV3-1 - few CASSHGGLITNEKLFF TGTGCCAGCAGCCACGGGGGGCTGATCACTAATGAAAAACTGTTTTTT
TRBJ1-1 TRBV14 TRBD1 many CASSPGDSNEAFF TGTGCCAGCAGCCCTGGGGACAGCAATGAAGCTTTCTTT
TRBJ1-5 TRBV19 - many CASSRGRIDQPQHF TGTGCCAGTAGCAGAGGACGGATTGATCAGCCCCAGCATTTT
TRBJ2-3 TRBV6-1 TRBD2 many CASREIAGVVTDTQYF TGTGCCAGCAGGGAAATAGCGGGAGTCGTCACAGATACGCAGTATTTT
TRBJ2-5 TRBV20-1 - many CSARDRLRLQETQYF TGCAGTGCTAGAGATCGACTGAGGCTCCAAGAGACCCAGTACTTC
TRBJ2-1 TRBV3-1 TRBD2 many CASSRTSGSREQFF TGTGCCAGCAGTCGGACTAGCGGGAGTCGTGAGCAGTTCTTC
TRBJ2-5 TRBV20-1 TRBD1 many CSSRGGTGDFSYQETQYF TGCAGCTCGCGAGGTGGGACAGGGGATTTTTCGTACCAAGAGACCCAGTACTTC
TRBJ2-7 TRBV2 - - CASHRGASYEQYF TGTGCCAGCCACCGGGGGGCCTCCTACGAGCAGTACTTC
TRBJ1-2 TRBV10-3 - - CAISGGEGRWYGYTF TGTGCCATCAGTGGCGGAGAGGGGAGATGGTATGGCTACACCTTC
TRBJ1-1 TRBV30 TRBD1 few CAWGQVFTEAFF TGTGCCTGGGGACAGGTTTTCACTGAAGCTTTCTTT
TRBJ2-1 TRBV12-5 TRBD1 few CASGSQGSQFF TGTGCTAGTGGTTCACAGGGGTCTCAGTTCTTC
TRBJ2-2 TRBV10-3 - - CAISAVEGAGGELFF TGTGCCATCAGTGCGGTGGAGGGAGCGGGCGGGGAGCTGTTTTTT
TRBJ2-7 TRBV20-1 - many CSARDVGKGSYEQYF TGCAGTGCTAGAGATGTGGGAAAAGGGTCCTACGAGCAGTACTTC
TRBJ2-7 TRBV29-1 - medium-sized CSVSQAGYEQYF TGCAGCGTTAGCCAGGCCGGGTACGAGCAGTACTTC